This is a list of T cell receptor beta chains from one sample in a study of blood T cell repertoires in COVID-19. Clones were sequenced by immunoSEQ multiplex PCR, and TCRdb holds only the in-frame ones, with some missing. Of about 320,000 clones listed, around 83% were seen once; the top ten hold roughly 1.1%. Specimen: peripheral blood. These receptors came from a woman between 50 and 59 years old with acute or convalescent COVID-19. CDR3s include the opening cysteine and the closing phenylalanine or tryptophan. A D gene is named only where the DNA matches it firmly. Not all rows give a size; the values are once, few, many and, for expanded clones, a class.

CDR3 DNA: TGTGCCAGCTCACCGGGAGGGGTCGAGCCCCAGCATTTT; CDR3 protein: CASSPGGVEPQHF; clone size: NA; D gene: NA; V gene: TRBV18; J gene: TRBJ1-5
CDR3 DNA: TGTGCCAACAAACAGGGAAGTAATTCACCCCTCCACTTT; CDR3 protein: CANKQGSNSPLHF; clone size: few; D gene: NA; V gene: TRBV6-5; J gene: TRBJ1-6
CDR3 DNA: TGTGCCAGCACACAACAGGGGGCAATTGGGTATGGCTACACCTTC; CDR3 protein: CASTQQGAIGYGYTF; clone size: few; D gene: TRBD1; V gene: TRBV6-5; J gene: TRBJ1-2
CDR3 DNA: TGTGCCAGCAGCCCACGGGACAGGGGTGTTGGGAACACTGAAGCTTTCTTT; CDR3 protein: CASSPRDRGVGNTEAFF; clone size: NA; D gene: TRBD1; V gene: TRBV5-4; J gene: TRBJ1-1
CDR3 DNA: TGTGCCAGCAGCTTGAGGACTAGCGGGATATTTTCCTACAATGAGCAGTTCTTC; CDR3 protein: CASSLRTSGIFSYNEQFF; clone size: NA; D gene: NA; V gene: TRBV21-1; J gene: TRBJ2-1
CDR3 DNA: TGTGCCAGCAGTTCCGGGACAGGGAGGGATACGCAGTATTTT; CDR3 protein: CASSSGTGRDTQYF; clone size: NA; D gene: TRBD1; V gene: TRBV25-1; J gene: TRBJ2-3
CDR3 DNA: TGTGCCAGTAACCCCGGGGGGCTGGATAGCAATCAGCCCCAGCATTTT; CDR3 protein: CASNPGGLDSNQPQHF; clone size: NA; D gene: NA; V gene: TRBV7-2; J gene: TRBJ1-5
CDR3 DNA: TGTGCCAGCAGCCAAGATCAGAACACTGAAGCTTTCTTT; CDR3 protein: CASSQDQNTEAFF; clone size: NA; D gene: NA; V gene: TRBV3-1/TRBV3-2; J gene: TRBJ1-1
CDR3 DNA: TGTGCCTGGAGTGCGGGGGTTAGCAATCAGCCCCAGCATTTT; CDR3 protein: CAWSAGVSNQPQHF; clone size: NA; D gene: NA; V gene: TRBV30; J gene: TRBJ1-5
CDR3 DNA: TGTGCCAGCAGTTACCCGACAGCTAGGACTAGCGGGAGGAAGAACGAGCAGTACTTC; CDR3 protein: CASSYPTARTSGRKNEQYF; clone size: NA; D gene: TRBD2; V gene: TRBV6-2/TRBV6-3; J gene: TRBJ2-7
CDR3 DNA: TGTGCCAGCAGCAGAGGGGGTGGCACAGATACGCAGTATTTT; CDR3 protein: CASSRGGGTDTQYF; clone size: NA; D gene: NA; V gene: TRBV11-3; J gene: TRBJ2-3
CDR3 DNA: TGTGCCAGCAGTTACTCGGCGGTTTGGAGGGGAGAGACCCAGTACTTC; CDR3 protein: CASSYSAVWRGETQYF; clone size: few; D gene: NA; V gene: TRBV6-5; J gene: TRBJ2-5
CDR3 DNA: TGCGCCAGAAGGACGAATCGGGACAGACTCAATCAGCCCCAGCATTTT; CDR3 protein: CARRTNRDRLNQPQHF; clone size: NA; D gene: TRBD1; V gene: TRBV10-1; J gene: TRBJ1-5
CDR3 DNA: TGTGCCTGGAGTTTTACAGGGGGGGCCAATCAGCCCCAGCATTTT; CDR3 protein: CAWSFTGGANQPQHF; clone size: few; D gene: TRBD1; V gene: TRBV30; J gene: TRBJ1-5
CDR3 DNA: TGTGCCAGCTCAGATGACTCCCACCGGAACGAAAAACTGTTTTTT; CDR3 protein: CASSDDSHRNEKLFF; clone size: once; D gene: NA; V gene: TRBV18; J gene: TRBJ1-4
CDR3 DNA: TGTGCCAGCAGTTTAGGGACTAGCGGGAGTAGTTCCAAAAACATTCAGTACTTC; CDR3 protein: CASSLGTSGSSSKNIQYF; clone size: NA; D gene: TRBD2; V gene: TRBV27; J gene: TRBJ2-4
CDR3 DNA: TGTGCCAGCAGTTACTCGTGGGACACCGTTGGGAAACTGTTTTTT; CDR3 protein: CASSYSWDTVGKLFF; clone size: NA; D gene: NA; V gene: TRBV6-5; J gene: TRBJ1-4
CDR3 DNA: TGTGCTAGTGGTGTGGCGGGACAGGGCACGGTCTATGGCTACACCTTC; CDR3 protein: CASGVAGQGTVYGYTF; clone size: once; D gene: TRBD1; V gene: TRBV12-5; J gene: TRBJ1-2
CDR3 DNA: TGTGCCGGACGGCCGGGACTAGCATCCAATGAGCAGTTCTTC; CDR3 protein: CAGRPGLASNEQFF; clone size: NA; D gene: TRBD2; V gene: TRBV5-4; J gene: TRBJ2-1
CDR3 DNA: TGCGCCAGCAGCGACCTAGGTGGAAATGAAAAACTGTTTTTT; CDR3 protein: CASSDLGGNEKLFF; clone size: NA; D gene: NA; V gene: TRBV5-1; J gene: TRBJ1-4
CDR3 DNA: TGTGCCAGCAGCTTAGATGGCAGGGCACAAGAGACCCAGTACTTC; CDR3 protein: CASSLDGRAQETQYF; clone size: NA; D gene: NA; V gene: TRBV7-2; J gene: TRBJ2-5
CDR3 DNA: TGCGCCAGCAGCTCGGGACAGGGGTCGGAGACCCAGTACTTC; CDR3 protein: CASSSGQGSETQYF; clone size: NA; D gene: TRBD1; V gene: TRBV5-1; J gene: TRBJ2-5
CDR3 DNA: TGTGCCAGCAGCGTAGGTGGAAGGGGAGGTGGAAACACCATATATTTT; CDR3 protein: CASSVGGRGGGNTIYF; clone size: NA; D gene: NA; V gene: TRBV9; J gene: TRBJ1-3
CDR3 DNA: TGTGCCACCAGCAACGGGACAGCCCTTAATTCACCCCTCCACTTT; CDR3 protein: CATSNGTALNSPLHF; clone size: few; D gene: TRBD1; V gene: TRBV15; J gene: TRBJ1-6
CDR3 DNA: TGTGCCAGCAGTTTAGGCGGGGGGAACACTGAAGCTTTCTTT; CDR3 protein: CASSLGGGNTEAFF; clone size: NA; D gene: NA; V gene: TRBV27; J gene: TRBJ1-1
CDR3 DNA: TGTGCCACCCGACTGACAGGGGTAACCTACGAGCAGTACTTC; CDR3 protein: CATRLTGVTYEQYF; clone size: NA; D gene: TRBD1; V gene: TRBV19; J gene: TRBJ2-7
CDR3 DNA: TGCGCCAGCAGCCAAGCACGCGGGCAGGGGGTAAGGGGGACTAATGAAAAACTGTTTTTT; CDR3 protein: CASSQARGQGVRGTNEKLFF; clone size: NA; D gene: TRBD1; V gene: TRBV4-1; J gene: TRBJ1-4